What follows are 12 T cell receptor beta chains derived from one specimen sequenced in a study of blood T cell repertoires in COVID-19. The method was immunoSEQ multiplex PCR; TCRdb's version includes in-frame clones alone and lacks a portion of them. Counted here are about 290,000 clones, approximately 88% occurring once; the ten biggest clones make up 0.85% to 1%. Specimen: peripheral blood. The receptors stem from a woman aged 40 to 49 who had recovered from COVID-19.

The V gene is TRBV6-6, the J gene TRBJ2-7; D is perhaps TRBD2 (6 bases). CDR3 length: 16 residues. V was clipped by 2 bases and J by 0 bases, with 14 bases between them. CDR1 is MNHNY and CDR2 is SVGAGI in the germline V gene (reference sequence). The DNA for the CDR3 is TGTGCCAGCAGTTACCCTCGGACTACCGCCTCCTACGAGCAGTACTTC. It codes for CASSYPRTTASYEQYF.

This rearrangement joins TRBV18 to TRBJ2-1, with 8 nucleotides matching TRBD2. The CDR3 totals 15 residues. V dropped 0 bases and J dropped 8; count of bases not matched to a gene: 6. Germline-derived CDR1 and CDR2 are KGHSH and LQKENI. CDR3 DNA sequence: TGTGCCAGCTCACCACCGAGCGGGAGTTCAGATGAGCAGTTCTTC. Protein: CASSPPSGSSDEQFF.

The rearrangement links TRBV18 to TRBJ1-1, with D possibly being TRBD1 (5 bases). CDR3 size: 15 residues. The V end was cut by 2 bases, the J end by 1 base, with 11 bases between. Per germline, CDR1 KGHSH and CDR2 LQKENI. The CDR3: CASSPSGQGNTEAFF. Written as DNA, the CDR3 is TGTGCCAGCTCACCAAGTGGGCAGGGGAACACTGAAGCTTTCTTT.

This chain connects TRBV29-1 to TRBJ1-5; possibly TRBD1 for D (5 bases). V lost 8 bases and J lost 6, with 23 bases in between. Germline assignment: CDR1 SQVTM and CDR2 ANQGSEA. The length of the CDR3 is 15 residues. The chain's CDR3 is CSPRGGDLRGQPQHF. In DNA, the CDR3 is TGCAGCCCCCGGGGGGGGGACCTGCGGGGTCAGCCCCAGCATTTT.

The chain carries TRBV19 and TRBJ2-7; possibly TRBD1 for D (6 bases). Trimming stripped 6 bases from V and 4 bases from J, with 13 bases between. The CDR3 has 13 amino acids. CDR1 is LNHDA, CDR2 SQIVND, per germline (reference sequence). CDR3 region: CASSGDKEYEQYF. CDR3 bases: TGTGCCAGTAGCGGGGACAAAGAATACGAGCAGTACTTC.

The J gene is TRBJ2-7, the V gene TRBV3-1 (or the pseudogene TRBV3-2), with 8 bases that match TRBD2. This CDR3 has 15 residues. V gave up 1 base and J gave up 4 bases; unmatched junction bases: 6. Germline CDR1 reads LGHDT; CDR2 reads YNNKEL (reference sequence). CDR3 nucleotides: TGTGCCAGCAGCCAAGGGGCGCAGCGGGGGTACGAGCAGTACTTC. The encoded protein is CASSQGAQRGYEQYF.

This chain links TRBV18 with TRBJ2-5; 14 nucleotides line up with TRBD2. Germline values: CDR1 KGHSH, CDR2 LQKENI. V lost 3 bases and J lost 7; bases outside the gene matches: 7. The CDR3 loop spans 16 amino acids. CDR3 DNA sequence: TGTGCCAGCTCACCGCCGGGACTAGCGGGAGCGGGGACCCAGTACTTC. Amino acid sequence: CASSPPGLAGAGTQYF. Filled out from reference TRBV18 and TRBJ2-5, the complete variable domain reads NAGVMQNPRHLVRRRGQEARLRCSPMKGHSHVYWYRQLPEEGLKFMVYLQKENIIDESGMPKERFSAEFPKEGPSILRIQQVVRGDSAAYFCASSPPGLAGAGTQYFGPGTRLLVL.

V and J are TRBV30 and TRBJ2-2; D might be TRBD1 (6 bases). Germline V gives CDR1 GTSNPN, CDR2 SVGIG (reference sequence). The CDR3 has 14 residues. The ends were cut back, 2 bases at V and 7 bases at J, with 14 bases in the middle. The CDR3 sequence is CAWSTNRVGGELFF. The CDR3 nucleotides read TGTGCCTGGAGTACTAACAGGGTTGGCGGGGAGCTGTTTTTT.

The chain is built from TRBV24-1 and TRBJ2-1, with 13 bases matching TRBD2. The J segment lost 8 bases and the V segment lost 1 base, leaving 4 bases of the junction unmatched. The CDR3 contains 16 residues. From germline, CDR1 is KGHDR and CDR2 SFDVKD. The CDR3 sequence is CATSDFTSGRGYEQFF. In nucleotides, the CDR3 is TGTGCCACCAGTGATTTCACTAGCGGGAGGGGTTATGAGCAGTTCTTC.

The V gene is TRBV29-1, the J gene TRBJ1-4, with 8 nucleotides matching TRBD1. With 7 bases clipped from V and 7 bases from J, the junction kept 2 bases outside the gene matches. Germline V gene data show CDR1 as SQVTM and CDR2 as ANQGSEA. The length of the CDR3 is 11 residues. The CDR3, as DNA: TGCAGCGGGGGGACAGGTGAAAAACTGTTTTTT. Translated, it gives CSGGTGEKLFF.

The rearrangement links TRBV14 to TRBJ2-1; the match to TRBD2 covers 9 bases. Losses at the gene ends were 4 bases for V and 10 bases for J; bases not matched to a gene: 14. This CDR3 region has 16 residues. CDR1 SGHDN and CDR2 FVKESK come from the germline V gene. The CDR3 bases are TGTGCCAGCAGCCCCGGACATAGCGGGAGAGCCAAGGAGCAGTTCTTC. Protein: CASSPGHSGRAKEQFF.

The J gene is TRBJ2-7, the V gene TRBV11-3; 7 bases are shared with TRBD1. V shed 5 bases, J shed 5 bases, and the junction held 3 bases outside the gene matches. CDR1 and CDR2 from the germline V gene are SGHNT and YENEEA. The CDR3 is 12 residues long. In DNA, the CDR3 is TGTGCCAGCAGCCGGGACAGTGACGAGCAGTACTTC. Amino acids: CASSRDSDEQYF.